The next 27 T cell receptor beta chains were all read from a single sample in a study of blood T cells in healthy people across ages. A second PCR, run for about 7 to 11 cycles, used a sample-barcoded 5' primer plus a J-beta primer mix. TCRdb re-called the 5' RACE reads with MiXCR, one entry per CDR3 protein. Among more than 700,000 distinct CDR3 sequences, 40% to 65% were seen once, and the ten largest hold about 42%. The sequenced sample consisted of blood. The receptors originated from a man older than 75 in good health.

The chain links TRBV21-1 to TRBJ2-4; TRBD1 is the table's D call and was not checked against the DNA. The J call may not be correct, given that the DNA end is closer to TRBJ2-5. TRBV21-1 is a pseudogene locus. The CDR3 is 17 amino acids. The CDR3 sequence: CASSTLGGQGSQETQYF. The CDR3 DNA reads TGTGCCAGCAGCACCCTGGGGGGACAGGGCAGCCAAGAGACCCAGTACTTC.

This clonotype showed up just a few times. The chain links TRBV7-9 to TRBJ2-1; 13 bases match TRBD2. The CDR3 runs 16 residues. V lost 5 bases to trimming and J lost 8 bases; unmatched junction nucleotides: 9. Germline assignment: CDR1 SEHNR and CDR2 FQNEAQ (reference sequence). The CDR3 loop is CASSKQGLAGDHEQFF. The CDR3 region has the DNA TGTGCCAGCAGCAAACAAGGACTAGCGGGAGATCATGAGCAGTTCTTC.

As to this clonotype: This could be a read error, since a much larger clone is one nucleotide away. The chain is built from TRBV20-1 and TRBJ2-6; D possibly corresponds to TRBD1 (5 bases). Germline CDR1 reads DFQATT; CDR2 reads SNEGSKA (reference sequence). This CDR3 has 14 residues. This CDR3 is CSASWGSGTNVLTF. CDR3 bases: TGCAGTGCTAGTTGGGGCTCTGGGACCAACGTCCTGACTTTC.

V and J are TRBV24-1 and TRBJ2-5; D is possibly TRBD1 (6 bases). V lost 1 base and J lost 1, with 9 bases in between. The germline V gene encodes CDR1 KGHDR and CDR2 SFDVKD. The length of the CDR3 is 15 residues. This CDR3 reads CATSDLTGTQETQYF. The CDR3 DNA is TGTGCCACCAGTGATTTAACAGGGACCCAAGAGACCCAGTACTTC.

Details on this clonotype: One base away lies a much larger clone, so this may be a sequencing read error. The chain employs TRBV3-1 and TRBJ1-4; D might be TRBD1 (5 bases). The CDR3 contains 15 residues. Trimming left V 4 bases short and J 8 bases short, with 17 bases between. The germline gives CDR1 LGHDT, CDR2 YNNKEL (reference sequence). As DNA, the CDR3 is TGTGCCAGCAGCCCCATGGGGCCAGCAGGGGAAAAACTGTTTTTT. It translates to CASSPMGPAGEKLFF.

V and J are TRBV18 and TRBJ1-1, with TRBD1 as a possible D gene (6 bases). Trimming stripped 0 bases from V and 0 bases from J, with 8 bases between. This CDR3 has 15 residues. Germline V gene lookup returns CDR1 KGHSH and CDR2 LQKENI. CDR3 sequence: CASSPPQGMNTEAFF. The CDR3 DNA follows: TGTGCCAGCTCACCACCCCAGGGGATGAACACTGAAGCTTTCTTT.

This clonotype occurred once. This chain uses TRBV9 with TRBJ1-1, with 7 bases fitting TRBD1. This CDR3 has 15 residues. CDR1 is SGDLS and CDR2 is YYNGEE in the germline V gene. Trimming at V came to 4 bases and at J to 0 bases, leaving 6 bases not matched to a gene. CDR3: CASSRTGRVNTEAFF. CDR3 bases: TGTGCCAGCAGCCGGACAGGTCGGGTGAACACTGAAGCTTTCTTT.

This clonotype was recorded a few times. This chain joins TRBV4-1 and TRBJ2-7; D is undetermined. The CDR3 is made up of 13 amino acids. From germline, CDR1 is MGHRA and CDR2 YSYEKL. V was trimmed by 0 bases and J by 6 bases, leaving 9 bases between them. DNA of the CDR3: TGCGCCAGCAGCCAAGAATTCGGGTTCGAGCAGTACTTC. Translated: CASSQEFGFEQYF.

The V gene is TRBV11-2, the J gene TRBJ2-7, with D tentatively TRBD1 (6 bases). Germline values: CDR1 SGHAT, CDR2 FQNNGV. The CDR3 consists of 11 residues. V lost 4 bases and J lost 11, with 12 bases in between. CDR3 residues: CASSSHRDEYF. The CDR3 region has the DNA TGTGCCAGCAGCTCACACAGGGACGAGTACTTC.

The chain couples TRBV24-1 to TRBJ2-3; D is ambiguous. The germline V gene has CDR1 KGHDR and CDR2 SFDVKD. The CDR3 loop spans 14 amino acids. V was shortened by 9 bases and J by 1 base, with 13 bases between the two germline ends. For the CDR3, the DNA is TGTGCCACCCGCCCTACCCATGGCACAGATACGCAGTATTTT. It translates to CATRPTHGTDTQYF.

The V gene is TRBV5-1, the J gene TRBJ2-7; tentative D call: TRBD1 (5 bases). V was pared by 5 bases and J by 1 base, with 16 bases between. Germline V lookup: CDR1 SGHRS, CDR2 YFSETQ. CDR3 size: 15 residues. The CDR3 region has the DNA TGCGCCAGCAGTTGGGCGGCAGGGCCGTCCTACGAGCAGTACTTC. Translated: CASSWAAGPSYEQYF. The complete variable domain, with remaining parts taken from reference TRBV5-1 and TRBJ2-7, reads KAGVTQTPRYLIKTRGQQVTLSCSPISGHRSVSWYQQTPGQGLQFLFEYFSETQRNKGNFPGRFSGRQFSNSRSEMNVSTLELGDSALYLCASSWAAGPSYEQYFGPGTRLTVT.

About this clonotype: A much larger clone differs from this one at a single base, so this may be a read error. The rearrangement joins TRBV7-2 to TRBJ2-5; 9 bases match TRBD2. This CDR3 comprises 18 residues. J was trimmed by 11 bases and V by 1 base; bases with no gene match: 20. The germline gives CDR1 SGHTA, CDR2 FQGNSA. In DNA form, the CDR3 reads TGTGCCAGCAGCTTAGTTTCCGGCGGCGGGAGGGCCCGCAATGAGCAGTACTTC. It yields the protein CASSLVSGGGRARNEQYF.

This chain uses TRBV27 with TRBJ1-1; weak D call: TRBD1 (6 bases). This CDR3 region has 15 residues. CDR1 is MNHEY, CDR2 SMNVEV, per germline (reference sequence). V was clipped by 5 bases and J by 5 bases, with 18 bases between them. CDR3 region: CASSGGDGFMTEAFF. CDR3 coding DNA: TGTGCCAGCAGTGGGGGCGACGGGTTTATGACTGAAGCTTTCTTT.

This clonotype was found a few times. The gene calls are TRBV6-2 or TRBV6-3 and TRBJ2-7, with 11 bases that match TRBD1. Losses at the gene ends were 4 bases for V and 7 bases for J; bases not matched to a gene: 3. The germline V gene encodes CDR1 MNHEY and CDR2 SVGEGT. CDR3 length: 13 residues. The CDR3 protein is CASSSDRGREQYF. As DNA, the CDR3 is TGTGCCAGCAGTTCGGACAGGGGGCGTGAGCAGTACTTC.

The gene calls are TRBV15 and TRBJ2-1, with a weak D call TRBD1 (6 bases). Germline V lookup: CDR1 LNHNV, CDR2 YYDKDF (reference sequence). The CDR3 has 16 amino acids. The ends were cut back, 3 bases at V and 2 bases at J, with 14 bases in the middle. The CDR3: CATSRIRGSPYNEQFF. The CDR3 DNA follows: TGTGCCACCAGCAGGATCAGGGGCAGCCCCTACAATGAGCAGTTCTTC.

The chain is built from TRBV28 and TRBJ1-2; TRBD1 is a possible D gene (5 bases). This CDR3 has 10 residues. The germline V and J ends were trimmed by 8 bases and 8 bases, with 9 bases remaining between them. The germline V gene has CDR1 MDHEN and CDR2 SYDVKM. DNA of the CDR3: TGTGCCAGCTTGGGGGGAGGCTACACCTTC. This codes for CASLGGGYTF.

This clonotype has only a few counts. This chain uses TRBV4-2 with TRBJ1-4; a weak D match, TRBD1 (5 bases). Trimming shortened V by 1 base and J by 4 bases, and 7 bases separated the two germline ends. The germline CDR1 and CDR2 sequences are LGHNA and YNFKEQ. The CDR3 is made up of 14 amino acids. CDR3 sequence reads: CASSQGGNNEKLFF. CDR3 nucleotides: TGTGCCAGCAGCCAAGGGGGCAATAATGAAAAACTGTTTTTT.

The V and J genes are TRBV9 and TRBJ2-6, with 7 bases that match TRBD2. This CDR3 has 16 amino acids. The ends lost 4 bases at V and 3 bases at J; junction bases unmatched: 7. Germline loops: CDR1 SGDLS, CDR2 YYNGEE. The CDR3 sequence is CASSTRGDFGANVLTF. Written as DNA, the CDR3 is TGTGCCAGCAGCACCCGGGGGGACTTTGGGGCCAACGTCCTGACTTTC.

Comment on this clonotype: A read error is possible here, since a much larger clone lies one base away. This chain's CDR3 is CASSLPEADEQYF. The CDR3 DNA sequence: TGTGCCAGCTCCCTTCCGGAGGCCGACGAGCAGTACTTC. The rearrangement joins TRBV12-3 or TRBV12-4 to TRBJ2-7; weak D call: TRBD2 (5 bases). Trimming removed 8 bases at V and 5 bases at J, with 16 bases between. CDR3 length: 13 residues.

Worth noting for this clonotype: A much larger clone is a single base away; this may be a read error. The chain is built from TRBV7-2 and TRBJ2-3, with 11 nucleotides matching TRBD2. This CDR3 is 16 amino acids long. The germline V gene encodes CDR1 SGHTA and CDR2 FQGNSA. The DNA of the CDR3 is TGTGCCAGCGGCTTAGCGGGACTAGCGGCCGGAGATACGCAGTATTTT. It specifies CASGLAGLAAGDTQYF.

This clonotype was seen many times. An end of the junction differs from the germline gene, which may be a read error. The chain links TRBV27 to TRBJ1-2; D gene unclear. CDR1 and CDR2 (germline): MNHEY, SMNVEV (reference sequence). The CDR3 has 14 residues. As DNA, the CDR3 is TGCGCCAGCAGCTTGGGCGGCTCTAACTATGGCTACACCTTC. It specifies CASSLGGSNYGYTF.

The chain joins TRBV10-3 to TRBJ2-5; 7 nucleotides align to TRBD1. This CDR3 region has 14 residues. The J segment lost 1 base and the V segment lost 6 bases, leaving 5 bases of the junction unmatched. Per germline, CDR1 ENHRY and CDR2 SYGVKD. The CDR3 nucleotides read TGTGCCATCAGCCCCGGGACAGTCCAAGAGACCCAGTACTTC. Translated: CAISPGTVQETQYF.

The gene calls are TRBV7-9 and TRBJ2-3, with 12 nucleotides matching TRBD2. The CDR3 extends over 16 amino acids. With 3 bases clipped from V and 14 bases from J, the junction kept 15 bases outside the gene matches. In germline, CDR1 is SEHNR, CDR2 FQNEAQ (reference sequence). This CDR3 is CASSLGLAGGDRYAYF. In nucleotides, the CDR3 is TGTGCCAGCAGCTTGGGCCTAGCGGGAGGGGACAGATACGCGTATTTT.

This chain joins TRBV7-9 and TRBJ1-6; tentatively, D is TRBD1 (6 bases). V lost 1 base and J 7 bases, leaving 11 bases between the germline ends. In germline, CDR1 is SEHNR, CDR2 FQNEAQ (reference sequence). The CDR3 length is 15 residues. CDR3 sequence reads: CASSLGQGWNSPLHF. The CDR3 region has the DNA TGTGCCAGCAGCTTAGGTCAGGGGTGGAATTCACCCCTCCACTTT.

This sequence joins TRBV11-2 and TRBJ2-5, with 11 bases aligning to TRBD1. The DNA end favors TRBJ2-7, so the J call may be wrong. Germline loops: CDR1 SGHAT, CDR2 FQNNGV. The CDR3 is 14 residues long. CDR3 loop: CASSLGTGGHEQYF. Written as DNA, the CDR3 is TGTGCCAGCAGCTTAGGGACAGGGGGCCACGAGCAGTACTTC.

The chain links TRBV7-2 to TRBJ2-1; the D is unclear. This CDR3 has 17 residues. The germline V and J ends were trimmed by 4 bases and 5 bases, with 21 bases remaining between them. Germline CDR1 and CDR2: SGHTA and FQGNSA. CDR3 amino acids: CASSSAPSAWVNNEQFF. Here the CDR3 DNA reads TGTGCCAGCAGCTCCGCACCGTCGGCGTGGGTCAACAATGAGCAGTTCTTC.

This sequence joins TRBV6-5 and TRBJ2-2; D is unresolved. Germline values: CDR1 MNHEY, CDR2 SVGAGI. The CDR3 is made up of 16 amino acids. V lost 0 bases and J 2 bases, leaving 10 bases between the germline ends. This CDR3 reads CASSYSNWANTGELFF. The CDR3 DNA reads as TGTGCCAGCAGTTACTCGAATTGGGCCAACACCGGGGAGCTGTTTTTT.